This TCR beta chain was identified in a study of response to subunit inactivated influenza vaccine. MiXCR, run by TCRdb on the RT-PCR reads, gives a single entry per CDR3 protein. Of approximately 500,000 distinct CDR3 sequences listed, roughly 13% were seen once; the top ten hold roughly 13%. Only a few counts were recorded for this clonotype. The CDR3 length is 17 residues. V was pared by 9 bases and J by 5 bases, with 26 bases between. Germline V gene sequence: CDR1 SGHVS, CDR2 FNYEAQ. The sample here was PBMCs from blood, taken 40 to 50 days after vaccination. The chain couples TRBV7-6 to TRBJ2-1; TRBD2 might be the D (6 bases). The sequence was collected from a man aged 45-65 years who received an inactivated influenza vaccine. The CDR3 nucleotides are TGTGCCAGTACCCCACTATCTGTGCGGAGGGATAACAATGAGCAGTTCTTC. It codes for CASTPLSVRRDNNEQFF.